Below are 18 T cell receptor beta chains sequenced from a single sample in a study of immune evolution from preneoplasia to lung adenocarcinoma. The repertoire was sequenced with immunoSEQ multiplex PCR; TCRdb's copy has only in-frame clones and lacks some. The sample lists roughly 28,000 clones; roughly 70% were seen once. The material sequenced was FFPE invasive lung adenocarcinoma tissue. All receptors come from a person between 55 and 69 years old with invasive lung adenocarcinoma. Some clones in this sample may be carry-over from other donors' samples.

The chain has TRBV27 and TRBJ1-5; TRBD1 matches at 7 bases. This CDR3 has 14 amino acids. CDR1 MNHEY and CDR2 SMNVEV come from the germline V gene (reference sequence). The ends lost 6 bases at V and 0 bases at J; junction bases unmatched: 2. Written as DNA, the CDR3 is TGTGCCAGCAGCCGACAGGGTAGCAATCAGCCCCAGCATTTT. Translated: CASSRQGSNQPQHF.

Here the CDR3 reads CASSSVRYGYTF. CDR3 sequence (DNA): TGTGCCAGCAGCTCCGTGCGATATGGCTACACCTTC. The V and J genes are TRBV28 and TRBJ1-2; D is unresolved. The V end was cut by 6 bases, the J end by 5 bases, with 10 bases between. Germline V lookup: CDR1 MDHEN, CDR2 SYDVKM. The CDR3 contains 12 residues.

In its sample, this clone was seen a few times. This rearrangement joins TRBV5-1 to TRBJ2-6; D remains ambiguous. V was clipped by 7 bases and J by 3 bases, with 14 bases between them. The CDR3 runs 15 residues. Germline-derived CDR1 and CDR2 are SGHRS and YFSETQ. CDR3 amino acids: CASSRRADGANVLTF. In DNA, the CDR3 is TGCGCCAGCTCCCGAAGGGCAGATGGGGCCAACGTCCTGACTTTC.

The CDR3 DNA reads TGTGCCTGGAGTCCTCACGGGCTAGCGGGAGGCACAGATACGCAGTATTTT. It is translated as CAWSPHGLAGGTDTQYF. The genes are TRBV30 and TRBJ2-3, with 10 bases matching TRBD2. The ends lost 2 bases at V and 1 base at J; junction bases unmatched: 9. Per germline, CDR1 GTSNPN and CDR2 SVGIG (reference sequence). The CDR3 totals 17 residues.

V and J are TRBV6-5 and TRBJ2-4; a weak D match, TRBD1 (6 bases). Germline values: CDR1 MNHEY, CDR2 SVGAGI. The CDR3 contains 12 residues. The V end was cut by 6 bases, the J end by 4 bases, with 7 bases between. CDR3 sequence (DNA): TGTGCCAGCAGCACAGGGAAAAACATTCAGTACTTC. It encodes CASSTGKNIQYF.

The chain has TRBV4-2 and TRBJ2-7; D may match TRBD1 or TRBD2 (5 bases each). V was pared by 6 bases and J by 3 bases, with 12 bases between. There are 13 residues in the CDR3. Germline CDR1 and CDR2: LGHNA and YNFKEQ. The CDR3 bases are TGTGCCAGCAGTATGGGACGGAACTACGAGCAGTACTTC. This codes for CASSMGRNYEQYF.

The J gene is TRBJ2-7, the V gene TRBV29-1; a possible D gene is TRBD2 (5 bases). This CDR3 has 13 residues. Trimming left V 7 bases short and J 3 bases short, with 16 bases between. The germline V gene encodes CDR1 SQVTM and CDR2 ANQGSEA. The DNA for the CDR3 is TGCAGCGCTAGCCTCCGGGATTACTACGAGCAGTACTTC. Translation gives CSASLRDYYEQYF.

This chain uses TRBV4-1 with TRBJ1-5; the D is unclear. The V end was cut by 11 bases, the J end by 0 bases, with 11 bases between. The CDR3 has 13 residues. Germline V gene data show CDR1 as MGHRA and CDR2 as YSYEKL. Here the CDR3 DNA reads TGCGCCGGAGATGGTCATAGCAATCAGCCCCAGCATTTT. Protein sequence: CAGDGHSNQPQHF.

V usage is TRBV4-1 and J usage is TRBJ1-2; D possibly corresponds to TRBD1 (6 bases). Trimming left V 0 bases short and J 0 bases short, with 26 bases between. This CDR3 region has 21 residues. The V gene's germline CDR1 is MGHRA and CDR2 YSYEKL. CDR3 loop: CASSQEPRQAGGLLANYGYTF. Here the CDR3 DNA reads TGCGCCAGCAGCCAAGAGCCAAGGCAGGCGGGGGGCCTCCTAGCTAACTATGGCTACACCTTC.

The DNA of the CDR3 is TGCAGCGTTACAGGGGCCTACGAGCAGTACTTC. Translated, it gives CSVTGAYEQYF. V usage is TRBV29-1 and J usage is TRBJ2-7, with TRBD1 matching 7 bases. Germline CDR1 and CDR2: SQVTM and ANQGSEA. V trimming: 5 bases; J trimming: 2 bases; junction bases outside the gene matches: 0. This CDR3 spans 11 amino acids.

This clone was seen once. This sequence joins TRBV7-2 and TRBJ2-1, with TRBD2 as a possible D gene (6 bases). The V end was cut by 8 bases, the J end by 7 bases, with 15 bases between. CDR1 is SGHTA and CDR2 is FQGNSA in the germline V gene. The CDR3 covers 13 residues. The DNA for the CDR3 is TGTGCCAGCCAACCTTACCGGGGGAATGAGCAGTTCTTC. Protein: CASQPYRGNEQFF.

The chain is built from TRBV2 and TRBJ2-5; TRBD1 is a possible D gene (6 bases). V lost 5 bases, J lost 4 bases, and 11 bases lay in between. The CDR3 loop spans 13 amino acids. The germline gives CDR1 SNHLY, CDR2 FYNNEI. Here the CDR3 DNA reads TGTGCCAGCAGTTACAGGGTCGGAGAGACCCAGTACTTC. Residues: CASSYRVGETQYF.

This clone has more than one count but fewer than ten. The rearrangement joins TRBV28 to TRBJ2-6, with D unclear. This CDR3 contains 14 residues. Germline loops: CDR1 MDHEN, CDR2 SYDVKM. Deletions cut 4 bases from V and 1 base from J, with 5 bases between. CDR3 sequence: CASSSLSGANVLTF. CDR3 nucleotide sequence: TGTGCCAGCAGTTCCTTGTCTGGGGCCAACGTCCTGACTTTC.

There are a few counts of this clone. The J gene is TRBJ1-2, the V gene TRBV9; 12 bases line up with TRBD1. The CDR3 runs to 15 residues. The germline gives CDR1 SGDLS, CDR2 YYNGEE. The V gene end was trimmed by 3 bases and the J gene end by 7 bases; junction bases not matched to a gene: 7. Written as DNA, the CDR3 is TGTGCCAGCAGCGCCCGGGACAGGGGGCTGGGTGGCTACACCTTC. It translates to CASSARDRGLGGYTF.

V and J are TRBV2 and TRBJ2-2; possibly TRBD1 for D (5 bases). Germline V gene lookup returns CDR1 SNHLY and CDR2 FYNNEI. Trimming removed 6 bases at V and 4 bases at J, with 9 bases between. This CDR3 is 13 amino acids long. Here the CDR3 DNA reads TGTGCCAGCAGGGACACCCCCACCGGGGAGCTGTTTTTT. Its protein is CASRDTPTGELFF.

V usage is TRBV5-6 and J usage is TRBJ2-1, with TRBD2 matching over 10 bases. The V segment lost 4 bases and the J segment 7 bases; nucleotides outside the gene matches: 8. The CDR3 runs 15 residues. Germline V CDR1 and CDR2: SGHDT, YYEEEE. The CDR3 loop is CASSGSGRAGNEQFF. The CDR3 bases are TGTGCCAGCAGCGGAAGCGGGAGGGCTGGAAATGAGCAGTTCTTC. The full variable domain, in which reference TRBV5-6 and TRBJ2-1 provide the parts outside the CDR3, is DAGVTQSPTHLIKTRGQQVTLRCSPKSGHDTVSWYQQALGQGPQFIFQYYEEEERQRGNFPDRFSGHQFPNYSSELNVNALLLGDSALYLCASSGSGRAGNEQFFGPGTRLTVL.

The chain couples TRBV6-5 to TRBJ1-5; the D gene is possibly TRBD1 (6 bases). CDR1 is MNHEY and CDR2 is SVGAGI in the germline V gene. The V gene lost 0 bases and the J gene lost 10 bases, with 16 bases spanning the gap. This CDR3 contains 15 residues. CDR3 in DNA: TGTGCCAGCAGTTACTCGAAGGCCCACGGGGGCCCCCAGCATTTT. Translated: CASSYSKAHGGPQHF.

The chain combines TRBV19 with TRBJ1-3, with D possibly being TRBD1 (5 bases). The CDR3 contains 14 residues. The germline V and J ends were trimmed by 8 bases and 1 base, with 12 bases remaining between them. CDR1 and CDR2 (germline): LNHDA, SQIVND (reference sequence). The CDR3 bases are TGTGCCAGTGGCGGGGGGAGATCTGGAAACACCATATATTTT. Residues: CASGGGRSGNTIYF.